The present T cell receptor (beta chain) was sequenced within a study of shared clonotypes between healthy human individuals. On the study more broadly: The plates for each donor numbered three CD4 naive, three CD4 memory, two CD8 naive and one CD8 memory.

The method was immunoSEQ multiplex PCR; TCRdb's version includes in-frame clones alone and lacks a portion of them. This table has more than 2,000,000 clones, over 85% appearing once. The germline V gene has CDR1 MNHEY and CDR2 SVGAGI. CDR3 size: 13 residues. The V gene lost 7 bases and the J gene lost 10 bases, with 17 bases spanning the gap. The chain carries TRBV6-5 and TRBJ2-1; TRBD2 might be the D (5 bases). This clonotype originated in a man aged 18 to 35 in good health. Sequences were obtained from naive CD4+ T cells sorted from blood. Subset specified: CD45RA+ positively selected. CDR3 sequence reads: CASTKGGSGEQFF. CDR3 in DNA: TGTGCCAGCACAAAGGGCGGCAGCGGCGAGCAGTTCTTC.